What follows is one TCR beta chain and its context. The V segment lost 6 bases and the J segment 5 bases; nucleotides outside the gene matches: 6. CDR1 and CDR2 (germline): WNHNN, SYGVQD (reference sequence). This CDR3 has 14 residues. This record belongs to a study of shared clonotypes between healthy human individuals. Study at large: Researchers assigned three CD4 naive, three CD4 memory, two CD8 naive and one CD8 memory plate to each donor.

Several immunoSEQ 96-well plates shared each subset's DNA, each plate a replicate. It was around 220 ng DNA, some 30,000 T cell genomes, that sorted-subset replicate PCRs used. TCRdb's copy holds only in-frame clones and misses some; the assay was immunoSEQ multiplex PCR. The table has hundreds of thousands of clones, roughly 97% seen once. Division of CD4+ cells produced a CD45RA+ naive subset and a CD45RA-negative memory subset. This receptor was taken from a woman in her 30s in good health. The sample was naive CD4+ T cells sorted from blood. The sample's subset: CD45RA+ positively selected. The chain is built from TRBV10-1 and TRBJ2-1, with 8 bases identical to TRBD2. For the CDR3, the DNA is TGCGCCAGCAGCCGACTAGCGTCCCACAATGAGCAGTTCTTC. This gives the protein CASSRLASHNEQFF.